This T cell receptor (beta chain) was profiled in a study of blood T cells in healthy people across ages. Combining a sample-barcoded 5' primer with a J-beta primer mix, a second PCR ran for about 7 to 11 cycles. Every sample returned 2.5 million or more CDR3-containing paired-end reads. MiXCR, applied by TCRdb to the 5' RACE reads, yields one record per CDR3 protein. The sample yields over 700,000 distinct CDR3 sequences, about 53% seen once. The CDR3 has 16 amino acids. J lost 7 bases, V lost 2 bases, and 9 bases had no gene match. The V gene's germline CDR1 is SGHTA and CDR2 FQGNSA. Study-level points and caveats: Donor CMV infection status was unknown, possibly confounding age-related changes in expanded clonotypes. Observed TCR beta diversity showed a strong correlation with the percentage of naive T cells as measured by flow cytometry. Researchers judged that diversity estimates from one million T cells fell short of true values.

This clonotype was detected only a few times. Its antigen is unidentified. This clonotype was sampled from a man of 80 years or more in good health. The specimen was blood. The chain is built from TRBV7-2 and TRBJ2-1, with 9 nucleotides matching TRBD2. For the CDR3, the DNA is TGTGCCAGCAGCTTATACGTCGGACTAGCGAGAAATGAGCAGTTCTTC. Translating gives CASSLYVGLARNEQFF.